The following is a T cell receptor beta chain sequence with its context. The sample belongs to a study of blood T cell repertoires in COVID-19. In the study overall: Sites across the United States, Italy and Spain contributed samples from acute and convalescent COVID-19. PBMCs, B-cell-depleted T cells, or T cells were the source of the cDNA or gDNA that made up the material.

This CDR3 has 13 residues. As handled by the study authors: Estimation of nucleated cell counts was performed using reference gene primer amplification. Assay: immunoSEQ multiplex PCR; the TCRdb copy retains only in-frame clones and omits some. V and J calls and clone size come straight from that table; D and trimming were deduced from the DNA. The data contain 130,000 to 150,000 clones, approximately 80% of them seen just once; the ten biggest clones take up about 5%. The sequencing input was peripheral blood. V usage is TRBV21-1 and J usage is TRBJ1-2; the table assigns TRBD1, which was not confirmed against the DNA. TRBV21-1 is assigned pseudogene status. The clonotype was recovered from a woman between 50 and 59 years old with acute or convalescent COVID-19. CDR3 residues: CASSKSWLGGLAF. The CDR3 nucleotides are TGTGCCAGCAGCAAATCTTGGCTAGGGGGCCTCGCCTTC.